This T cell receptor beta chain was retrieved from a study of CD8+CD57+ T cells in acquired aplastic anemia. The TCR beta profiling, which covered VDJ combination and CDR3 sequence, was carried out using genomic DNA as the template. TCRdb re-derived calls from the reads in MiXCR, one entry per CDR3 protein. The table has about 170,000 distinct CDR3 sequences, 50% to 75% seen once; the top ten hold 45%. The CDR3 consists of 13 residues. Germline V lookup: CDR1 SNHLY, CDR2 FYNNEI. The V segment lost 8 bases and the J segment 7 bases; nucleotides outside the gene matches: 7. This receptor was taken from a human donor in good health. V is TRBV2 and J is TRBJ2-7; 11 bases agree with TRBD1. The specimen was sorted CD4+, CD8+, or CD8+CD57+ T cells (not recorded which) from PBMCs. The DNA of the CDR3 is TGTGCCAGCGTTCCGGACAGGGGGCGAGAGCAGTACTTC. This codes for CASVPDRGREQYF.